One sample yielded the 23 T cell receptor beta chains listed below, sequenced in a study of T cell repertoires in cytomegalovirus infection. TCRdb re-derived calls from the reads in MiXCR, one entry per CDR3 protein. The sample lists 500,000 or so distinct CDR3 sequences; about 15% were seen once. The material sequenced was CD8+ T cells from PBMCs. Every receptor here comes from a human donor in good health (CMV status not recorded). Some clones in this sample may be carry-over from other donors' samples.

Ten or more counts support this clonotype. This rearrangement joins TRBV12-5 to TRBJ1-4; 10 nucleotides agree with TRBD1. This CDR3 is built from 16 residues. Germline V gives CDR1 LGHNT, CDR2 FRNRAP. After removal of 5 bases from V and 7 bases from J, the junction contained 10 bases not matched to a gene. The CDR3 coding sequence is TGTGCTAGTGGTCACCTCGACAGGGGGCGGGGTGAAAAACTGTTTTTT. It specifies CASGHLDRGRGEKLFF.

In its sample, this clonotype was seen a few times. The chain joins TRBV27 to TRBJ2-1; the match to TRBD2 covers 7 bases. The CDR3 is 13 amino acids. Per the germline V gene, CDR1 is MNHEY and CDR2 is SMNVEV (reference sequence). V lost 4 bases and J lost 6; bases outside the gene matches: 3. CDR3 region: CASSWDYTNEQFF. The CDR3 nucleotides read TGTGCCAGCAGTTGGGACTACACCAATGAGCAGTTCTTC.

This clonotype was seen a handful of times. The J gene is TRBJ2-7, the V gene TRBV11-3, with TRBD2 identical over 8 bases. Germline-derived CDR1 and CDR2 are SGHNT and YENEEA. CDR3 length: 15 amino acids. V shed 4 bases and J 6 bases; nucleotides not matched to a gene: 11. The CDR3 DNA reads TGTGCCAGCAGCTCGGGACTAGTAGATTCGGTCGAGCAGTACTTC. Its protein product is CASSSGLVDSVEQYF.

Points on this clonotype: This CDR3 is missing its conserved last phenylalanine or tryptophan, likely due to a read error. The CDR3 region has the DNA TGTGCCAGCAGCTTCGACCAGGACAGCCAACTAGACAATGAGCAGTTCTTA. Its protein product is CASSFDQDSQLDNEQFL. The rearrangement uses TRBV5-5 and TRBJ2-1; D may be TRBD1 (6 bases). The ends were cut back, 2 bases at V and 5 bases at J, with 20 bases in the middle. Germline V gives CDR1 SGHKS, CDR2 YYEKEE (reference sequence). This CDR3 is 17 amino acids long.

Of note for this clonotype: A junction end diverges from the germline sequence, so it may reflect a read error. The rearrangement uses TRBV14 and TRBJ2-6, with a possible D match to TRBD2 (6 bases). From germline, CDR1 is SGHDN and CDR2 FVKESK. This CDR3 is built from 19 residues. The CDR3 is CARSQDARRGRPGANVLTF. The CDR3 region has the DNA TGTGCCAGAAGCCAAGATGCTCGGAGGGGTCGCCCTGGGGCCAACGTCCTGACTTTC. Combining the CDR3 with reference TRBV14 and TRBJ2-6 gives the whole variable domain EAGVTQFPSHSVIEKGQTVTLRCDPISGHDNLYWYRRVMGKEIKFLLHFVKESKQDESGMPNNRFLAERTGGTYSTLKVQPAELEDSGVYFCARSQDARRGRPGANVLTFGAGSRLTVL.

This clonotype was seen many times. This chain uses TRBV12-3 or TRBV12-4 with TRBJ2-1; D might be TRBD2 (6 bases). There are 16 residues in the CDR3. Trimming shortened V by 5 bases and J by 7 bases, and 21 bases separated the two germline ends. The DNA of the CDR3 is TGTGCCAGCAGTGATTCTTACGGGGGAGAGGGGAATGAGCAGTTCTTC. Translated, it gives CASSDSYGGEGNEQFF.

In this sample, this clonotype turned up many times. The chain has TRBV6-1 and TRBJ1-1, with D unclear. The germline V gene has CDR1 MNHNS and CDR2 SASEGT. Trimming removed 7 bases at V and 8 bases at J, with 11 bases between. The CDR3 has 11 amino acids. CDR3 in DNA: TGTGCCAGCACCCTCCTAGCCGAAGCTTTCTTT. It specifies CASTLLAEAFF.

The chain combines TRBV20-1 with TRBJ2-1; 9 positions match TRBD2. With 6 bases clipped from V and 4 bases from J, the junction kept 13 bases outside the gene matches. Germline V gene lookup returns CDR1 DFQATT and CDR2 SNEGSKA (reference sequence). This CDR3 region has 16 residues. CDR3 sequence (DNA): TGCAGTGCCCTCCACCCCCTTAGCGGGGGATACAATGAGCAGTTCTTC. Residues: CSALHPLSGGYNEQFF.

The rearrangement joins TRBV2 to TRBJ2-3; D is unclear. The germline V gene encodes CDR1 SNHLY and CDR2 FYNNEI. The CDR3 extends over 15 amino acids. V was trimmed by 0 bases and J by 4 bases, leaving 11 bases between them. The CDR3 nucleotides read TGTGCCAGCAGTGAAGCGCTTCTTCCCCCAGATACGCAGTATTTT. Its translation is CASSEALLPPDTQYF.

This clonotype was seen more than once but under ten times. V and J are TRBV10-2 and TRBJ1-1; D gene ambiguous. CDR1 and CDR2 (germline): WSHSY, SAAADI. CDR3 length: 12 amino acids. Trimming stripped 2 bases from V and 6 bases from J, with 7 bases between. The CDR3 region has the DNA TGCGCCAGCAGTGAGAGGGCTTCTGAAGCTTTCTTT. This codes for CASSERASEAFF.

This clonotype occurred a few times. This rearrangement joins TRBV3-1 to TRBJ2-2; 10 nucleotides match TRBD2. The CDR3 has 17 amino acids. Trimming at V came to 0 bases and at J to 4 bases, leaving 5 bases not matched to a gene. CDR1 is LGHDT and CDR2 is YNNKEL in the germline V gene (reference sequence). The CDR3, as DNA: TGTGCCAGCAGCCAAGATCTAGCGGGAGAGAGCACCGGGGAGCTGTTTTTT. This codes for CASSQDLAGESTGELFF.

V and J are TRBV4-1 and TRBJ2-1, with unresolved D. Trimming stripped 0 bases from V and 9 bases from J, with 9 bases between. The CDR3 loop spans 13 amino acids. Germline V gene data show CDR1 as MGHRA and CDR2 as YSYEKL. The CDR3 reads CASSQDSRFEQFF. The CDR3 nucleotides read TGCGCCAGCAGCCAAGATAGCAGATTTGAGCAGTTCTTC.

The chain uses TRBV24-1 and TRBJ1-5; unclear D gene. The germline V gene encodes CDR1 KGHDR and CDR2 SFDVKD. This CDR3 contains 15 residues. V gave up 0 bases and J gave up 6 bases, with 11 bases separating them. Here the CDR3 DNA reads TGTGCCACCAGTGATTTGGGCGGGGTAACTCAGCCCCAGCATTTT. Translation: CATSDLGGVTQPQHF.

This clonotype was observed at least ten times. This chain connects TRBV7-9 to TRBJ1-3, with 7 nucleotides matching TRBD1. The CDR3 has 15 residues. CDR1 is SEHNR, CDR2 FQNEAQ, per germline (reference sequence). V was clipped by 3 bases and J by 2 bases; unmatched bases: 4. The CDR3 protein is CASSFTGTAGNTIYF. CDR3 nucleotide sequence: TGTGCCAGCAGCTTTACCGGGACAGCTGGAAACACCATATATTTT.

As for this clonotype: A much larger clone differs by one base, so this may be a read error. It is likely a read error, because the conserved phenylalanine at the end of the CDR3 is missing. The chain combines TRBV28 with TRBJ2-5, with 12 bases matching TRBD2. Germline V lookup: CDR1 MDHEN, CDR2 SYDVKM. This CDR3 has 17 amino acids. Trimming removed 7 bases from V and 0 bases from J; junction bases left unmatched: 9. CDR3: CASNPSRTSGDQETQYL. The CDR3 DNA reads TGTGCCAGCAACCCTTCCAGGACTAGCGGGGACCAAGAGACCCAGTACTTA.

This clonotype occurred many times. This sequence joins TRBV7-8 and TRBJ1-2; 8 bases line up with TRBD1. From germline, CDR1 is SGHVS and CDR2 FQNEAQ. The CDR3 spans 14 residues. After removal of 5 bases from V and 6 bases from J, the junction contained 8 bases not matched to a gene. CDR3 protein: CASSARTGRDGYTF. CDR3 in DNA: TGTGCCAGCAGCGCCCGGACAGGGAGGGATGGCTACACCTTC. The full variable domain, with the rest looked up from reference TRBV7-8 and TRBJ1-2, is GAGVSQSPRYKVAKRGQDVALRCDPISGHVSLFWYQQALGQGPEFLTYFQNEAQLDKSGLPSDRFFAERPEGSVSTLKIQRTQQEDSAVYLCASSARTGRDGYTFGSGTRLTVV.

This clonotype was found many times. V gene TRBV6-1 combines with J gene TRBJ2-5, with D perhaps given as TRBD1 or TRBD2 (7 bases each). CDR1 is MNHNS and CDR2 is SASEGT in the germline V gene. This CDR3 is 16 amino acids long. Trimming cost V 5 bases and J 3 bases, with 19 bases left between them. For the CDR3, the DNA is TGTGCCAGCAGTCCCAGGGGGGGGGGCACCAAAGAGACCCAGTACTTC. Translating gives CASSPRGGGTKETQYF.

There are many counts of this clonotype. The chain has TRBV7-9 and TRBJ2-5, with TRBD1 as a possible D gene (6 bases). CDR3 size: 15 residues. Per germline, CDR1 SEHNR and CDR2 FQNEAQ (reference sequence). With 5 bases removed from V and 0 bases from J, the gap between germline ends came to 13 bases. CDR3 in DNA: TGTGCCAGCAGCCTCCGACAGGCCCACCAAGAGACCCAGTACTTC. Protein sequence: CASSLRQAHQETQYF.

The rearrangement uses TRBV7-9 and TRBJ2-1; 8 bases match TRBD2. The CDR3 contains 16 residues. Germline V gene lookup returns CDR1 SEHNR and CDR2 FQNEAQ (reference sequence). With 0 bases clipped from V and 7 bases from J, the junction kept 8 bases outside the gene matches. The CDR3 region is CASSLAASGGRNEQFF. The CDR3 DNA reads TGTGCCAGCAGCTTAGCGGCCAGCGGGGGCCGGAATGAGCAGTTCTTC. Together with reference TRBV7-9 and TRBJ2-1, the CDR3 gives the full variable domain: DTGVSQNPRHKITKRGQNVTFRCDPISEHNRLYWYRQTLGQGPEFLTYFQNEAQLEKSRLLSDRFSAERPKGSFSTLEIQRTEQGDSAMYLCASSLAASGGRNEQFFGPGTRLTVL.

This clonotype was seen a few times. The chain recombines TRBV7-9 with TRBJ2-3, with 10 nucleotides matching TRBD1. This CDR3 has 17 residues. In germline, CDR1 is SEHNR, CDR2 FQNEAQ (reference sequence). V shed 5 bases and J 2 bases; nucleotides not matched to a gene: 10. CDR3 DNA sequence: TGTGCCAGCAGCCCTCGGGACAGGGGCCCCTACACAGATACGCAGTATTTT. Its protein product is CASSPRDRGPYTDTQYF.

Ten or more counts support this clonotype. The rearrangement joins TRBV25-1 to TRBJ2-7; TRBD1 matches 7 bases. Trimming at V came to 8 bases and at J to 0 bases, leaving 10 bases not matched to a gene. CDR3 size: 15 residues. The germline V gene has CDR1 MGHDK and CDR2 SYGVNS. CDR3 DNA sequence: TGTGCCAGCCGATCCGACAGGGCTCTCTCCTACGAGCAGTACTTC. This gives the protein CASRSDRALSYEQYF.

This clonotype was counted only a few times. CDR3 nucleotide sequence: TGTGCCAGCAGTTTAGCCAGATACTTTTACAATGAGCAGTTCTTC. Its translation: CASSLARYFYNEQFF. The V call is TRBV12-3 or TRBV12-4, the J call TRBJ2-1; D is unclear. The CDR3 spans 15 residues. V lost 0 bases and J 4 bases, leaving 10 bases between the germline ends.

In its sample, this clonotype was seen many times. The V call is TRBV7-3, the J call TRBJ2-3; D is unresolved. The CDR3 runs to 13 residues. Trimming took 1 base from V and 3 from J, leaving 5 bases between them. CDR1 and CDR2 (germline): SGHTA, FQGTGA. The CDR3 is CASSLMGTDTQYF. The CDR3 bases are TGTGCCAGCAGCTTAATGGGGACAGATACGCAGTATTTT. The full variable domain, in which reference TRBV7-3 and TRBJ2-3 provide the parts outside the CDR3, is GAGVSQTPSNKVTEKGKYVELRCDPISGHTALYWYRQSLGQGPEFLIYFQGTGAADDSGLPNDRFFAVRPEGSVSTLKIQRTERGDSAVYLCASSLMGTDTQYFGPGTRLTVL.